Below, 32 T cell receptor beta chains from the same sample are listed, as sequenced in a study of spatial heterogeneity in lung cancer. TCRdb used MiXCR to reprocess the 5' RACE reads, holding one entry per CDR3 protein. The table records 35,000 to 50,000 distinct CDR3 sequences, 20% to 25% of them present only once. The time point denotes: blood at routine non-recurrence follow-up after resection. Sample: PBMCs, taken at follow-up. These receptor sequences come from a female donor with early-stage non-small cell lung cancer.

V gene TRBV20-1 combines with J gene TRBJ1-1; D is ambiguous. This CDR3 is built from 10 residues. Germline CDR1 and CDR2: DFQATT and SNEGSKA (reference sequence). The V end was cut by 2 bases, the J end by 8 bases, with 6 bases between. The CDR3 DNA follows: TGCAGTGCTAGATGGTCCGAAGCTTTCTTT. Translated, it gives CSARWSEAFF.

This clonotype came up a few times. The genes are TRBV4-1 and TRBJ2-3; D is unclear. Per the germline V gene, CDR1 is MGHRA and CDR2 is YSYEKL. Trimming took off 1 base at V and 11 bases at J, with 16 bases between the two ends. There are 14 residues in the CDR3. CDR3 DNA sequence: TGCGCCAGCAGCCAAGTCCGGTTAGTAGATCGGCAGTATTTT. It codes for CASSQVRLVDRQYF.

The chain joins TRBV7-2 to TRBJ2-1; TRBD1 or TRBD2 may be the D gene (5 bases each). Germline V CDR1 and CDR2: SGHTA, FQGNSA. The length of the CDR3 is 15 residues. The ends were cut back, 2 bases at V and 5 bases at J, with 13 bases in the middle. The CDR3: CASSLHSGANNEQFF. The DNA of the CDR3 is TGTGCCAGCAGCTTACATTCCGGGGCTAACAATGAGCAGTTCTTC.

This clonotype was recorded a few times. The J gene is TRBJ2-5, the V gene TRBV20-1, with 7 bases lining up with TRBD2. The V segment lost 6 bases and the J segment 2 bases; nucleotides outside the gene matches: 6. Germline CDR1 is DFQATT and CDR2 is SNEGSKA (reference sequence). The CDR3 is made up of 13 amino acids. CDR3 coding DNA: TGCAGTGCCGGAGCGGGGCCACAAGAGACCCAGTACTTC. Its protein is CSAGAGPQETQYF.

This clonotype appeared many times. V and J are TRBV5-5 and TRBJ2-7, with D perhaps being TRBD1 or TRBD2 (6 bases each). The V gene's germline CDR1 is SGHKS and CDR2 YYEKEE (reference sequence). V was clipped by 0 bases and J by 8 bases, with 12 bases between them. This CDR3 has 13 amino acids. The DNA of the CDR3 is TGTGCCAGCAGCTTGGCGGGGGCAGGGCAGCAGTACGTC. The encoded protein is CASSLAGAGQQYV.

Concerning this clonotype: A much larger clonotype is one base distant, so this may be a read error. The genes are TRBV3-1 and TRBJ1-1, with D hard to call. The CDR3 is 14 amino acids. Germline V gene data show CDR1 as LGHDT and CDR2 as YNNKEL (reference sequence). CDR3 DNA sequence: TGTGCCAGCAACCAAGCCGGGCCAGCGATGGGGGCTTTCTTT. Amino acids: CASNQAGPAMGAFF.

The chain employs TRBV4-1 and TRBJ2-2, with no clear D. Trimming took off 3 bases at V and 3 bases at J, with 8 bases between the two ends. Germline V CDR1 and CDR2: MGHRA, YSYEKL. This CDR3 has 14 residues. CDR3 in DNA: TGCGCCAGCAGCCAGGATAGGGACACCGGGGAGCTGTTTTTT. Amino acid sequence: CASSQDRDTGELFF.

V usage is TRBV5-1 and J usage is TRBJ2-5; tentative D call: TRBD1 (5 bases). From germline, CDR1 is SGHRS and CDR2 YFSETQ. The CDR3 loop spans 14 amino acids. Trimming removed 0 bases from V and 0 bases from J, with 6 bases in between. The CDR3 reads CASSLGQYQETQYF. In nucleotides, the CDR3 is TGCGCCAGCAGCTTGGGACAGTACCAAGAGACCCAGTACTTC.

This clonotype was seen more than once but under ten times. Here the CDR3 reads CASSQPLRRGTEAFF. CDR3 coding DNA: TGCGCCAGCAGCCAACCCCTTCGGCGTGGGACTGAAGCTTTCTTT. This chain uses TRBV4-1 with TRBJ1-1, with D unclear. Germline loops: CDR1 MGHRA, CDR2 YSYEKL. V lost 2 bases and J 5 bases, leaving 15 bases between the germline ends. This CDR3 is built from 15 residues.

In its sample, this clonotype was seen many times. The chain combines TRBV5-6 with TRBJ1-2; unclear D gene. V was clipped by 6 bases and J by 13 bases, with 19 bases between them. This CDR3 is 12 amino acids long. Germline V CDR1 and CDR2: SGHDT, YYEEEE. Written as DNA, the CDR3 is TGTGCCAGCACCCTACTCAAGCTCGCCCTCACCTTC. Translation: CASTLLKLALTF.

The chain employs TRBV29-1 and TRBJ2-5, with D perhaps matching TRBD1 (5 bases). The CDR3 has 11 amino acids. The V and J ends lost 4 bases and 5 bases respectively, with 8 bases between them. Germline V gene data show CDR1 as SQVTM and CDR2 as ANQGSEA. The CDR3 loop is CSVGQTETQYF. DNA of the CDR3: TGCAGCGTTGGACAGACCGAGACCCAGTACTTC.

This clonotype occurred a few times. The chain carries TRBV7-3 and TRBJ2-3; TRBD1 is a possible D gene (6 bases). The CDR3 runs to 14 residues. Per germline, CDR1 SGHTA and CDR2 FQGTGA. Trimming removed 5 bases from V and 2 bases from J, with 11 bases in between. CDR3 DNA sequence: TGTGCCAGCAGCCCTGGACAGATCACAGATACGCAGTATTTT. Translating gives CASSPGQITDTQYF.

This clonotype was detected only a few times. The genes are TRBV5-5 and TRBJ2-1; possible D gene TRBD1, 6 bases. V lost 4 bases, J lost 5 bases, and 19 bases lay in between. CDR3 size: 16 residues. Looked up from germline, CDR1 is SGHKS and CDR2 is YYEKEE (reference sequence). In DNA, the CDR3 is TGTGCCAGCAGCACCAGGACAGACAGCGAACACAATGAGCAGTTCTTC. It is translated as CASSTRTDSEHNEQFF.

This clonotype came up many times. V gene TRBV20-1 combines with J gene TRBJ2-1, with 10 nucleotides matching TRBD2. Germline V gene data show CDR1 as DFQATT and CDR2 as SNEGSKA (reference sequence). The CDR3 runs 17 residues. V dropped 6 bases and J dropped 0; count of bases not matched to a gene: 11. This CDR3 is CSADGLGLADSYNEQFF. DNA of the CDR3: TGCAGTGCCGACGGGTTAGGACTAGCGGACTCCTACAATGAGCAGTTCTTC.

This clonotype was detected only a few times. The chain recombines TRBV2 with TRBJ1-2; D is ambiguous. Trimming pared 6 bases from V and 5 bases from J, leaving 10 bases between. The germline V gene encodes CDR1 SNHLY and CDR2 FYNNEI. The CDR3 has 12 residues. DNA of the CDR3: TGTGCCAGCAGCGCAGACACGTATGGCTACACCTTC. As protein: CASSADTYGYTF.

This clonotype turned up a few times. CDR3 loop: CASSPVEPDSYEQYF. The CDR3 DNA is TGTGCCAGCTCACCTGTCGAGCCAGACTCCTACGAGCAGTACTTC. The V call is TRBV18, the J call TRBJ2-7, with D unclear. The CDR3 has 15 amino acids. Trimming stripped 3 bases from V and 0 bases from J, with 12 bases between. Germline V CDR1 and CDR2: KGHSH, LQKENI.

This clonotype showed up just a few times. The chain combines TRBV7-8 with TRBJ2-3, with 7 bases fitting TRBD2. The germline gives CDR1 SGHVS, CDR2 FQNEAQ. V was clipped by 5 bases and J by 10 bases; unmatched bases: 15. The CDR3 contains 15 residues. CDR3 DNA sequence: TGTGCCAGCAGCACCGAGCGGGGACCCGTTTTCGCGCAGTATTTT. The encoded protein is CASSTERGPVFAQYF.

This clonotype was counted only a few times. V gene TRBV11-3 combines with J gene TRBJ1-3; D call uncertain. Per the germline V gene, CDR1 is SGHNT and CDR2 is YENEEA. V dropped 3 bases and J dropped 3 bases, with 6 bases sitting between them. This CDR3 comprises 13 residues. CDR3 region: CASSFQFGNTIYF. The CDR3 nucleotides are TGTGCCAGCAGCTTTCAGTTTGGAAACACCATATATTTT.

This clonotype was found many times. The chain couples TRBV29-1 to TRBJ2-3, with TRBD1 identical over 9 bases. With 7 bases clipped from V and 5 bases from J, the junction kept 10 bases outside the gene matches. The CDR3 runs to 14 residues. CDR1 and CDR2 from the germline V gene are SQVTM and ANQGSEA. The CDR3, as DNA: TGCAGCGCAACAGGGGGCAGAGAAGGAGATACGCAGTATTTT. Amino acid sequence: CSATGGREGDTQYF.

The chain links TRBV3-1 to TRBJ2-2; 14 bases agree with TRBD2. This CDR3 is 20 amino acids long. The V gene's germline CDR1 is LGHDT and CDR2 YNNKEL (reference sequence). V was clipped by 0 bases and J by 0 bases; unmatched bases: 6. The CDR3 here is CASSQEGGTSGRANTGELFF. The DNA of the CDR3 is TGTGCCAGCAGCCAAGAGGGGGGGACTAGCGGGAGAGCGAACACCGGGGAGCTGTTTTTT. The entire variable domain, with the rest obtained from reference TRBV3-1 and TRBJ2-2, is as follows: DTAVSQTPKYLVTQMGNDKSIKCEQNLGHDTMYWYKQDSKKFLKIMFSYNNKELIINETVPNRFSPKSPDKAHLNLHINSLELGDSAVYFCASSQEGGTSGRANTGELFFGEGSRLTVL.

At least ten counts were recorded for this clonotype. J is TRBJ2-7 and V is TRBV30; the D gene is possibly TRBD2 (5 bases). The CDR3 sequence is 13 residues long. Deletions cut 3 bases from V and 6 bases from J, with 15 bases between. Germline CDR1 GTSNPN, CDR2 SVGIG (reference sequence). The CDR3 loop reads CAWRGLGVGEQYF. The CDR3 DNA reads TGTGCCTGGAGAGGACTGGGTGTGGGCGAGCAGTACTTC.

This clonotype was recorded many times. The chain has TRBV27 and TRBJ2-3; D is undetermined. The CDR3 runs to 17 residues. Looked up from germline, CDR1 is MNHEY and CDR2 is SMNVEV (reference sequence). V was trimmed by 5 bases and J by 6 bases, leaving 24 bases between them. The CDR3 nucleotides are TGTGCCAGCAGTCCACTGTTGCTAGTTGAAGTTGGGGATACGCAGTATTTT. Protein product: CASSPLLLVEVGDTQYF.

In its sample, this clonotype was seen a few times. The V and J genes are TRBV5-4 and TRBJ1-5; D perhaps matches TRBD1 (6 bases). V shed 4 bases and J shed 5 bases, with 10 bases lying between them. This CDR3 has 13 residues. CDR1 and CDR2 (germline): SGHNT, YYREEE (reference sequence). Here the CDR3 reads CASSRGRYQPQHF. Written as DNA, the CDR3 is TGTGCCAGCAGCCGGGGGCGGTATCAGCCCCAGCATTTT.

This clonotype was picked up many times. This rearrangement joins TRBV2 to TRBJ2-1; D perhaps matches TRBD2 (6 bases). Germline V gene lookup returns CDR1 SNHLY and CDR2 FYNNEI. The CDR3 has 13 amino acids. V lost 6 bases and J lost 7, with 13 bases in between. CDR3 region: CASSLDGLNEQFF. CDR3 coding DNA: TGTGCCAGCAGCCTCGACGGACTAAATGAGCAGTTCTTC.

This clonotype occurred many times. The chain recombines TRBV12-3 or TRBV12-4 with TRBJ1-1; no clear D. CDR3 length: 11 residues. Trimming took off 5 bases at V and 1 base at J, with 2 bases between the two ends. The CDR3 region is CASSENTEAFF. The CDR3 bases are TGTGCCAGCAGTGAGAACACTGAAGCTTTCTTT.

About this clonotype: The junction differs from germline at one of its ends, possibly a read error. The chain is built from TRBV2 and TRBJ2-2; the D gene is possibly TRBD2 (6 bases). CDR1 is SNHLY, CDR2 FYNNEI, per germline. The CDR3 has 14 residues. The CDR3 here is CASRGLANPGELFF. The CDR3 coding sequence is TGTGCCAGCAGGGGGCTAGCGAACCCCGGGGAGCTGTTTTTT.

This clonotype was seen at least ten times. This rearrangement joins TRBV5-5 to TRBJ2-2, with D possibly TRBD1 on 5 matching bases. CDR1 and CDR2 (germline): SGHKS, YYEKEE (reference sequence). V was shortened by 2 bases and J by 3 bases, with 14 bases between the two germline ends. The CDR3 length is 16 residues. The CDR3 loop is CASSFRAGEDTGELFF. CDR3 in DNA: TGTGCCAGCAGCTTCAGGGCAGGTGAAGACACCGGGGAGCTGTTTTTT.

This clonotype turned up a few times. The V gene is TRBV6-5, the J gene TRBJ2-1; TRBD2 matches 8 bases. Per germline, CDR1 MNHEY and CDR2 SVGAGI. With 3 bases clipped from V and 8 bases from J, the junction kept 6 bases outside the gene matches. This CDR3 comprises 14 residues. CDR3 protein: CASSYSGEWDEQFF. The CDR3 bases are TGTGCCAGCAGTTATAGCGGGGAATGGGATGAGCAGTTCTTC.

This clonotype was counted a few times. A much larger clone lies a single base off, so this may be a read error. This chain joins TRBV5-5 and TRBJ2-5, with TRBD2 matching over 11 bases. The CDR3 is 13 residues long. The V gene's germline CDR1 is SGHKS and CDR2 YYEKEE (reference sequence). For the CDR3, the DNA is TGTGTCAGCACTAGACTAGCGGGGGAGACCCAGTACTTC. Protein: CVSTRLAGETQYF.

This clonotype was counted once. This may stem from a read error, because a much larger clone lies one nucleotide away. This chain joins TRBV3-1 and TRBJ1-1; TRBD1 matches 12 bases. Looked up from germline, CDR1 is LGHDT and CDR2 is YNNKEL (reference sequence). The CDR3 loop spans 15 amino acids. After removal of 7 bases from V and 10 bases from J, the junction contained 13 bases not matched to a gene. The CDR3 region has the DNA TGTGCCAGCAACCCACCCGGGACAGGGGGCGGACTAGCTTTCTTT. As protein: CASNPPGTGGGLAFF.

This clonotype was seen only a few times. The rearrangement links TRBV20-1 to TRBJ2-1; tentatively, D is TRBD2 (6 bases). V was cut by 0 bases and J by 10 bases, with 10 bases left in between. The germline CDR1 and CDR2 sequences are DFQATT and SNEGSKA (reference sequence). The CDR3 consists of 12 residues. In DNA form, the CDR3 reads TGCAGTGCTAGAGACGGGAGTTACGAGCAGTTCTTC. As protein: CSARDGSYEQFF.

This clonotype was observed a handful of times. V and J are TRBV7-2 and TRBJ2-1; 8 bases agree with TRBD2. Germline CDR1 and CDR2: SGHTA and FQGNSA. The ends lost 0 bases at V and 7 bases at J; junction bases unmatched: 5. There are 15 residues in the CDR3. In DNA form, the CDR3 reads TGTGCCAGCAGCTTAGCGCGGGGGGCGCAGAATGAGCAGTTCTTC. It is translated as CASSLARGAQNEQFF.